This TCR beta chain was documented in a study of T-cell reconstitution after alpha-beta-depleted transplantation in children. This CDR3 spans 13 amino acids. Trimming shortened V by 6 bases and J by 3 bases, and 11 bases separated the two germline ends. Unique molecular identifiers were used to barcode this TCRbeta library. TCRdb called the PCR reads again in MiXCR, with one record for every CDR3 protein. The sample shows more than 400,000 distinct CDR3 sequences, about an eighth of them seen only once. This clonotype was counted a few times. Its antigen is unidentified. Study results and limitations: Where some patients showed high TCRbeta diversity at day 60, it came from recipient T cells and thymic progenitors that had survived. The origin of alpha-beta T cells about two months after transplant was reportedly several hundred expanded graft clones. One year after transplant, T-cell counts and diversity came mostly from newly produced T cells.

The specimen comprised PBMCs, mostly from graft donor cells, sampled 180 days after TCRalphabeta/CD19-depleted stem cell transplant. This TCR was sampled from a female patient between 2 and 15 years old who had a stem cell transplant for aplastic anemia, so the T cells may come from the graft donor. The V call is TRBV12-3 or TRBV12-4, the J call TRBJ1-2; maybe TRBD1 (6 bases). CDR3 residues: CASRLDSYYGYTF. Here the CDR3 DNA reads TGTGCCAGCAGACTGGACAGCTACTATGGCTACACCTTC.